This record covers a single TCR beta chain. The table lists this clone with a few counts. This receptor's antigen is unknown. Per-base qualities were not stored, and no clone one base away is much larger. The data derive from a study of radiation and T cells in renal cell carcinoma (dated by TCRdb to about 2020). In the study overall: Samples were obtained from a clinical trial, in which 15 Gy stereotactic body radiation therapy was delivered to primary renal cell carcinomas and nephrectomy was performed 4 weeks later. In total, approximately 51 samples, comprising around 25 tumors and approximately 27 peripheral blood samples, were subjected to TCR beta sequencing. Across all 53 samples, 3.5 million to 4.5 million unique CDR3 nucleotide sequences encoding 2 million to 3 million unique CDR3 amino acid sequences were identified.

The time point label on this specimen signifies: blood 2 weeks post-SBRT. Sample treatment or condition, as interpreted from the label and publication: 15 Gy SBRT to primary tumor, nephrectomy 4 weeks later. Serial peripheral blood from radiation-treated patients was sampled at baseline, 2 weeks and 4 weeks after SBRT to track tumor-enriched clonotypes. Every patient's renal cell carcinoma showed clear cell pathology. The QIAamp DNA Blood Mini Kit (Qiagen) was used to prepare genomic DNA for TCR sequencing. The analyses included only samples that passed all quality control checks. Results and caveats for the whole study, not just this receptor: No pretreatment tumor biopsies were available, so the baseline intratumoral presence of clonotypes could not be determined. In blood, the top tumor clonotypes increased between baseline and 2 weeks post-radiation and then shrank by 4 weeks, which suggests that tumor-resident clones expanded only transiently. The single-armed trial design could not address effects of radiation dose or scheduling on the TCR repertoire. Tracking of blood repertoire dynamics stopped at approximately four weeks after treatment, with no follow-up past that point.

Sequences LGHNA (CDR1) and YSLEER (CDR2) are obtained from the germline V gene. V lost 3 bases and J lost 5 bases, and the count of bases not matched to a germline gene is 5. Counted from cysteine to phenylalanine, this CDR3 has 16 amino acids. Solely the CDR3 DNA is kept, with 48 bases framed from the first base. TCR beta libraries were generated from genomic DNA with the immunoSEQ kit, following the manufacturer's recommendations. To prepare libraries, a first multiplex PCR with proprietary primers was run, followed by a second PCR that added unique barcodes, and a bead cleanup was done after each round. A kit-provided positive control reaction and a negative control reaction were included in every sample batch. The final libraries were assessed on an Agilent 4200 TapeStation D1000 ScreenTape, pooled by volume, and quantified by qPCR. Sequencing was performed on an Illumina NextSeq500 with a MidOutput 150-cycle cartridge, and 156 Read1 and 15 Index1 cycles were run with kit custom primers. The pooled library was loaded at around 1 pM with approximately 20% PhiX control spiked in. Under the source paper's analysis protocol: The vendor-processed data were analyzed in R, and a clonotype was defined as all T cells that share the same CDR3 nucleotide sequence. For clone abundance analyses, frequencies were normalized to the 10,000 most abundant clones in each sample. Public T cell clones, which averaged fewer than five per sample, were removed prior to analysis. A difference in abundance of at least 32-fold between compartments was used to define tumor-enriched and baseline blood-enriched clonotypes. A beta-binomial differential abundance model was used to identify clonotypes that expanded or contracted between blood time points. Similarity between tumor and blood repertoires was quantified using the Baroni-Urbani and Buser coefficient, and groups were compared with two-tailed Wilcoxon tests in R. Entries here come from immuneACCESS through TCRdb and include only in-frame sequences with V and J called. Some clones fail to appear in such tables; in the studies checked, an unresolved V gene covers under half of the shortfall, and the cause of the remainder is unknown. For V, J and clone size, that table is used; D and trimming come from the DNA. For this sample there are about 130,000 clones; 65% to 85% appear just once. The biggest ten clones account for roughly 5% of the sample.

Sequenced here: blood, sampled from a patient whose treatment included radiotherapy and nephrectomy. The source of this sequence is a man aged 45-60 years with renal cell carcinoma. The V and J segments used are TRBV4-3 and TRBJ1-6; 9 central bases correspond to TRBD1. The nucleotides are TGCGCCAGCAGCCAGCGGACAGGGGATGATAATTCACCCCTCCACTTT. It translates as CASSQRTGDDNSPLHF.